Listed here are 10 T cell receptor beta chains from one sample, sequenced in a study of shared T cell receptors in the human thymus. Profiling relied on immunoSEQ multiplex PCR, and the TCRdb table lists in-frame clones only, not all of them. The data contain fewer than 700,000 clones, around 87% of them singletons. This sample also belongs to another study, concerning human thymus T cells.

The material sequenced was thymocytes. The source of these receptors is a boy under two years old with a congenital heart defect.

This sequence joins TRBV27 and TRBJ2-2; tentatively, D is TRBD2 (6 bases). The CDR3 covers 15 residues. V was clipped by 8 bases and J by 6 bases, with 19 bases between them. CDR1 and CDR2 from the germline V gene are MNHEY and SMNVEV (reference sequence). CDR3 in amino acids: CASGGGDTGPGELFF. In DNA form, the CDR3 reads TGTGCCAGCGGGGGAGGAGATACCGGACCCGGGGAGCTGTTTTTT.

CDR3: CASNRLAGVPEQYF. The CDR3 region has the DNA TGTGCCAGCAATAGGCTAGCGGGAGTTCCCGAGCAGTACTTC. The chain is built from TRBV6-5 and TRBJ2-7; 10 bases are shared with TRBD2. This CDR3 has 14 residues. V was pared by 7 bases and J by 6 bases, with 9 bases of the junction left unmatched. Germline loops: CDR1 MNHEY, CDR2 SVGAGI.

CDR3 sequence: CASSPPPGQGTDTQYF. CDR3 nucleotide sequence: TGTGCCAGCAGCCCCCCACCGGGACAGGGGACAGATACGCAGTATTTT. The chain links TRBV27 to TRBJ2-3, with TRBD1 matching 10 bases. Germline V gene sequence: CDR1 MNHEY, CDR2 SMNVEV (reference sequence). This CDR3 region has 16 residues. V was clipped by 6 bases and J by 3 bases; unmatched bases: 9.

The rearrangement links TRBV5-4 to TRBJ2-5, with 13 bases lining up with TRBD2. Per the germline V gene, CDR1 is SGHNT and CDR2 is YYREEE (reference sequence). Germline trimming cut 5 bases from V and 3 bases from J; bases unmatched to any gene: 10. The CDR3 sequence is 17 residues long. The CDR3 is CASRRGTGTSGEETQYF. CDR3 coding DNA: TGTGCCAGCAGGCGCGGTACCGGGACTAGCGGGGAAGAGACCCAGTACTTC.

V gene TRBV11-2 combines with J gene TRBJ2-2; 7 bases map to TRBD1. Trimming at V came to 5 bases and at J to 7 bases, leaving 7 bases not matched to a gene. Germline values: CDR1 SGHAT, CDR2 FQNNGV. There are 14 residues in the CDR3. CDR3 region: CASSPRDRDGELFF. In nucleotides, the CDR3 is TGTGCCAGCAGCCCACGGGACAGAGACGGGGAGCTGTTTTTT.

The CDR3, as DNA: TGTGCCATCAGTGCTATCCTAGCGGGAGGCTACGAGCAGTACTTC. Protein sequence: CAISAILAGGYEQYF. The chain carries TRBV10-3 and TRBJ2-7, with 11 bases lining up with TRBD2. Per germline, CDR1 ENHRY and CDR2 SYGVKD. This CDR3 is 15 amino acids long. V was pared by 4 bases and J by 3 bases, with 5 bases of the junction left unmatched.

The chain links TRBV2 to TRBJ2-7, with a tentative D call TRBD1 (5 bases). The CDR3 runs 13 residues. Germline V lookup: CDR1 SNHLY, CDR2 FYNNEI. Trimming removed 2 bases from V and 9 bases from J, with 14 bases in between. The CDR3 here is CASSELAVQGQYF. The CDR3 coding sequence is TGTGCCAGCAGTGAACTGGCGGTTCAGGGGCAGTACTTC.

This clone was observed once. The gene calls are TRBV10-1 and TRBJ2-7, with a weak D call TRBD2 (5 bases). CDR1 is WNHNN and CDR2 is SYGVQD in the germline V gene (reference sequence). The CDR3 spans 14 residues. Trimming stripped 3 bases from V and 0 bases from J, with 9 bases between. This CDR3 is CASSDRLASYEQYF. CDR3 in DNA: TGCGCCAGCAGTGATAGGCTAGCCTCCTACGAGCAGTACTTC.

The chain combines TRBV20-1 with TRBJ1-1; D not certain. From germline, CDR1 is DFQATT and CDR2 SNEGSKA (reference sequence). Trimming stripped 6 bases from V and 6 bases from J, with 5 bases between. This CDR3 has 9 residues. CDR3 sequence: CSAPAEAFF. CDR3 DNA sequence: TGCAGTGCCCCCGCTGAAGCTTTCTTT.

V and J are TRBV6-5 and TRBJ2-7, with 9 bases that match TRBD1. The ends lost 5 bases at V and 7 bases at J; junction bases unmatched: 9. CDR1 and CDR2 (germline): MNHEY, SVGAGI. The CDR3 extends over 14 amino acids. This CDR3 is CASSEDRGGLEQYF. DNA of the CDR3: TGTGCCAGCAGTGAGGACAGGGGAGGCTTAGAGCAGTACTTC.